One and the same sample provided the 8 T cell receptor beta chains below, sequenced in a study of breast tumors, draining lymph nodes, adjacent tissues. TCRdb reanalysed the multiplex PCR reads using MiXCR and keeps one entry per CDR3 protein. The sample lists roughly 25,000 distinct CDR3 sequences, roughly three quarters seen once, with more than 20% in the top ten. The specimen was tumor-adjacent breast tissue. The receptors originated from a female donor with breast cancer. Some clones in this sample may be carry-over from other donors' samples.

This chain connects TRBV10-1 to TRBJ2-3, with a possible D match to TRBD2 (5 bases). The CDR3 is made up of 14 amino acids. Deletions cut 4 bases from V and 2 bases from J, with 10 bases between. Germline V gene data show CDR1 as WNHNN and CDR2 as SYGVQD (reference sequence). This CDR3 reads CASSAQRNTDTQYF. The CDR3 coding sequence is TGCGCCAGCAGTGCCCAGCGGAACACAGATACGCAGTATTTT.

The rearrangement joins TRBV12-3 or TRBV12-4 to TRBJ1-5; the match to TRBD1 covers 7 bases. The CDR3 loop spans 20 amino acids. The ends lost 5 bases at V and 3 bases at J; junction bases unmatched: 22. CDR3 nucleotide sequence: TGTGCCAGCAGTATACAGGGCCCCCGTTTCGGGACAGCTATCAATCAGCCCCAGCATTTT. Its translation is CASSIQGPRFGTAINQPQHF.

The table lists this clonotype with a few counts. The rearrangement joins TRBV20-1 to TRBJ2-3; the D is unclear. V was cut by 3 bases and J by 1 base, with 11 bases left in between. CDR1 is DFQATT and CDR2 is SNEGSKA in the germline V gene (reference sequence). The CDR3 totals 14 residues. The CDR3: CSASNPYGTDTQYF. The CDR3 DNA is TGCAGTGCTAGCAACCCGTACGGCACAGATACGCAGTATTTT.

The V call is TRBV27, the J call TRBJ1-4; 7 bases align to TRBD1. With V trimmed by 4 bases and J by 6 bases, 8 bases remained unmatched. The CDR3 length is 15 residues. Germline values: CDR1 MNHEY, CDR2 SMNVEV (reference sequence). Here the CDR3 DNA reads TGTGCCAGCAGTTCCCGGGCCCAGGGGGATGAAAAACTGTTTTTT. Its translation: CASSSRAQGDEKLFF.

V usage is TRBV7-9 and J usage is TRBJ2-2; tentatively, D is TRBD2 (7 bases). The germline V and J ends were trimmed by 5 bases and 6 bases, with 22 bases remaining between them. Looked up from germline, CDR1 is SEHNR and CDR2 is FQNEAQ (reference sequence). The CDR3 has 17 residues. CDR3 amino acids: CASSPTFSTGRAGELFF. The CDR3 DNA follows: TGTGCCAGCAGCCCAACGTTTTCCACAGGGAGGGCCGGGGAGCTGTTTTTT.

This clonotype appeared a few times. The chain joins TRBV29-1 to TRBJ2-3; 13 positions agree with TRBD2. There are 14 residues in the CDR3. Looked up from germline, CDR1 is SQVTM and CDR2 is ANQGSEA. V was pared by 4 bases and J by 3 bases, with 1 base of the junction left unmatched. The CDR3: CSVGLAGGTDTQYF. As DNA, the CDR3 is TGCAGCGTTGGACTAGCGGGGGGAACAGATACGCAGTATTTT.

The V call is TRBV5-4, the J call TRBJ2-1; D might be TRBD2 (7 bases). This CDR3 has 15 amino acids. With 3 bases removed from V and 0 bases from J, the gap between germline ends came to 10 bases. Germline CDR1 and CDR2: SGHNT and YYREEE (reference sequence). The CDR3, as DNA: TGTGCCAGCAGCTCCCGGGGGGCCTCCTACAATGAGCAGTTCTTC. Amino acid sequence: CASSSRGASYNEQFF.

There are many counts of this clonotype. The chain links TRBV18 to TRBJ1-5; weak D call: TRBD1 (6 bases). The germline V and J ends were trimmed by 2 bases and 4 bases, with 9 bases remaining between them. Germline lookup yields CDR1 KGHSH and CDR2 LQKENI. This CDR3 has 14 residues. CDR3 sequence: CASSPGQPNQPQHF. CDR3 DNA sequence: TGTGCCAGCTCACCAGGACAGCCGAATCAGCCCCAGCATTTT.